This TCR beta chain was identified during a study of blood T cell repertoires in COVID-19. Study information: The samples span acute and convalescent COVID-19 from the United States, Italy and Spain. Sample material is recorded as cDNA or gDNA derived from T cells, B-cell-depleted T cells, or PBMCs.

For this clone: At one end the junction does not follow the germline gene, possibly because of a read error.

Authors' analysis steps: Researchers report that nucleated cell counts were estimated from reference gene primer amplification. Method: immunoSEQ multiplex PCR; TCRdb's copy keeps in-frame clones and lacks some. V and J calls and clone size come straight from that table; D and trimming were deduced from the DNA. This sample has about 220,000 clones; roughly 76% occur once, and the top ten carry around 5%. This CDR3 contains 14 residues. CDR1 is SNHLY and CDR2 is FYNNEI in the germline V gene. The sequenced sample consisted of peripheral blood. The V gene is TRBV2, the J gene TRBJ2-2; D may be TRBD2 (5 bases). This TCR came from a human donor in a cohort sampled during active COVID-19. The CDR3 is CASSVDGNTGKLFF. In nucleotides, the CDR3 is TGTGCCAGCAGTGTGGACGGAAACACCGGGAAGCTGTTTTTT.